The 8 T cell receptor beta chains given below trace back to one sample, sequenced in a study of Tregs in tolerant kidney transplant recipients. No antigen is known for these receptors. Only in-frame clones appear in the TCRdb table, and some are missing; sequencing was by immunoSEQ multiplex PCR. This repertoire shows about 19,000 clones, 50% to 70% found once; its top ten account for 3.4%. Source material: Tregs from blood cultured with allogeneic cells. Source of these receptors: a human donor in good health.

The chain employs TRBV7-9 and TRBJ1-6; 7 positions agree with TRBD1. The V gene end was trimmed by 1 base and the J gene end by 7 bases; junction bases not matched to a gene: 7. The CDR3 runs 16 residues. The V gene's germline CDR1 is SEHNR and CDR2 FQNEAQ (reference sequence). CDR3 region: CASSLVGRGGNSPLHF. DNA of the CDR3: TGTGCCAGCAGCTTAGTAGGCAGGGGGGGAAATTCACCCCTCCACTTT.

This clone was found a few times. This chain connects TRBV19 to TRBJ2-2; possible D gene TRBD1, 6 bases. The CDR3 spans 15 residues. The V gene lost 6 bases and the J gene lost 0 bases, with 11 bases spanning the gap. Germline loops: CDR1 LNHDA, CDR2 SQIVND (reference sequence). As DNA, the CDR3 is TGTGCCAGTAGCCTGAGGACAGCGAACACCGGGGAGCTGTTTTTT. Amino acids: CASSLRTANTGELFF. Combining the CDR3 with reference TRBV19 and TRBJ2-2 gives the whole variable domain DGGITQSPKYLFRKEGQNVTLSCEQNLNHDAMYWYRQDPGQGLRLIYYSQIVNDFQKGDIAEGYSVSREKKESFPLTVTSAQKNPTAFYLCASSLRTANTGELFFGEGSRLTVL.

This chain links TRBV6-6 with TRBJ1-6; D is undetermined. Germline V gene lookup returns CDR1 MNHNY and CDR2 SVGAGI (reference sequence). Trimming removed 2 bases from V and 9 bases from J, with 14 bases in between. This CDR3 has 15 amino acids. In nucleotides, the CDR3 is TGTGCCAGCAGTTACCTAGACACGTTGACTTCACCCCTCCACTTT. Protein: CASSYLDTLTSPLHF.

This clone was seen a handful of times. The chain employs TRBV5-1 and TRBJ2-5, with TRBD1 identical over 7 bases. The CDR3 runs to 15 residues. Looked up from germline, CDR1 is SGHRS and CDR2 is YFSETQ. Trimming cost V 6 bases and J 0 bases; bases outside gene matches: 8. This CDR3 is CASNDRQGDQETQYF. CDR3 DNA sequence: TGCGCCAGCAATGATAGGCAGGGGGACCAAGAGACCCAGTACTTC.

This clone was detected only a few times. The genes are TRBV19 and TRBJ2-2; the D is unclear. This CDR3 is built from 14 residues. Trimming took 6 bases from V and 7 from J, leaving 15 bases between them. CDR1 is LNHDA, CDR2 SQIVND, per germline (reference sequence). The CDR3 region has the DNA TGTGCCAGTAGCCGCGGACGGTGGGTCGGGGAGCTGTTTTTT. It yields the protein CASSRGRWVGELFF.

This clone showed up just a few times. The rearrangement uses TRBV19 and TRBJ1-5; possible D gene TRBD1, 5 bases. This CDR3 spans 17 amino acids. Germline lookup yields CDR1 LNHDA and CDR2 SQIVND (reference sequence). Deletions cut 0 bases from V and 2 bases from J, with 14 bases between. CDR3 loop: CASSIDPLGGGNQPQHF. The CDR3 region has the DNA TGTGCCAGTAGTATAGACCCCCTGGGGGGGGGCAATCAGCCCCAGCATTTT.

The J gene is TRBJ2-2, the V gene TRBV6-6, with 8 bases fitting TRBD1. CDR1 is MNHNY, CDR2 SVGAGI, per germline (reference sequence). CDR3 length: 15 residues. Trimming at V came to 6 bases and at J to 7 bases, leaving 10 bases not matched to a gene. CDR3 nucleotides: TGTGCCAGCAGGCTAGACAGGGGCGGCAGCGGGGAGCTGTTTTTT. This encodes CASRLDRGGSGELFF.

The DNA of the CDR3 is TGTGCCAGTAGTATAGATGGCAGATCAATTGAAAAACTGTTTTTT. Its translation is CASSIDGRSIEKLFF. The V and J genes are TRBV19 and TRBJ1-4; D gene uncertain. CDR1 LNHDA and CDR2 SQIVND come from the germline V gene (reference sequence). This CDR3 comprises 15 residues. Trimming removed 0 bases from V and 7 bases from J, with 12 bases in between.